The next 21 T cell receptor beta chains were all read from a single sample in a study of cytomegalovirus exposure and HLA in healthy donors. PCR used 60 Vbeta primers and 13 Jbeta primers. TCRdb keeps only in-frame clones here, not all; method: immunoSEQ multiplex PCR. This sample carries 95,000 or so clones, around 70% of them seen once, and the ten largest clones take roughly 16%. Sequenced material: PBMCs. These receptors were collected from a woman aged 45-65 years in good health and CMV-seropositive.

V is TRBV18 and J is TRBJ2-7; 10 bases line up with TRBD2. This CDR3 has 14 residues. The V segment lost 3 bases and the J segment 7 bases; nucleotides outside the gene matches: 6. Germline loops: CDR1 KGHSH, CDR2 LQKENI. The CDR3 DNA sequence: TGTGCCAGCTCACCCGCCGGGACTAGCGAAGAGCAGTACTTC. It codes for CASSPAGTSEEQYF.

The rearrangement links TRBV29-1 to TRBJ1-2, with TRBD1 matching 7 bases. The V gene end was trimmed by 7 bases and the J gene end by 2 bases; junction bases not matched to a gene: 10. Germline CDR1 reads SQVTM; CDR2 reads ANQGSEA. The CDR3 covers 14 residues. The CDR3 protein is CSAQGYQANYGYTF. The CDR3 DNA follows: TGCAGCGCACAGGGGTATCAGGCAAACTATGGCTACACCTTC. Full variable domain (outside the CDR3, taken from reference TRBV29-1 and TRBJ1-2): SAVISQKPSRDICQRGTSLTIQCQVDSQVTMMFWYRQQPGQSLTLIATANQGSEATYESGFVIDKFPISRPNLTFSTLTVSNMSPEDSSIYLCSAQGYQANYGYTFGSGTRLTVV.

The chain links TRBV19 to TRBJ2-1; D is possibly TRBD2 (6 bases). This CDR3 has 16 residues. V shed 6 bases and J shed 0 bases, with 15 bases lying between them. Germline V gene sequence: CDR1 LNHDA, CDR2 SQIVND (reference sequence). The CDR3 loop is CASRGDSGSSYNEQFF. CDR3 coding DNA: TGTGCCAGTAGGGGAGATAGCGGTAGCTCCTACAATGAGCAGTTCTTC.

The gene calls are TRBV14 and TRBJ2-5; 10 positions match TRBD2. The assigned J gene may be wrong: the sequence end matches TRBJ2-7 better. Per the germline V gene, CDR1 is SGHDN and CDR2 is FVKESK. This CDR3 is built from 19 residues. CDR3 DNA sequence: TGTGCCAGCAGCCAAGCGGAAGGGGGACTAGCGCTCTTTTCCTACGAGCAGTACTTC. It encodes CASSQAEGGLALFSYEQYF.

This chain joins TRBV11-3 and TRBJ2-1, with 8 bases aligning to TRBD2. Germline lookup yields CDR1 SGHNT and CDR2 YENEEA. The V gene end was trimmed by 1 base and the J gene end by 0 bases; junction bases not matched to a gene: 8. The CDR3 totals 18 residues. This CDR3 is CASSLAALSGSSYNEQFF. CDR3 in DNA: TGTGCCAGCAGCTTAGCCGCGCTAAGCGGGAGCTCCTACAATGAGCAGTTCTTC.

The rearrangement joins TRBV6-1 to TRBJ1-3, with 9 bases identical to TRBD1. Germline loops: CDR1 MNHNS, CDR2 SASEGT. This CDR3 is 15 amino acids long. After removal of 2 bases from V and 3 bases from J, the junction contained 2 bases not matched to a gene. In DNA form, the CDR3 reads TGTGCCAGCAGTGAAAGGGACAGGGTTGGAAACACCATATATTTT. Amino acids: CASSERDRVGNTIYF.

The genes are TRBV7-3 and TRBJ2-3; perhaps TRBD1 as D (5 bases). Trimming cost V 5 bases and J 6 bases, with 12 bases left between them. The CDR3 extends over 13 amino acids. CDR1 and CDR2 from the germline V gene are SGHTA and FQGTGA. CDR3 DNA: TGTGCCAGCAGCCCCCAGGGTGGGGATACGCAGTATTTT. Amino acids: CASSPQGGDTQYF.

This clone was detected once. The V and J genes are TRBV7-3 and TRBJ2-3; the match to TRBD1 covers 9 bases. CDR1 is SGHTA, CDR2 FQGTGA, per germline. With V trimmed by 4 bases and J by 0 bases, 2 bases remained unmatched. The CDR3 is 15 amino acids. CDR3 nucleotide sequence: TGTGCCAGCAGCTGGGACAGGGAGAGCACAGATACGCAGTATTTT. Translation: CASSWDRESTDTQYF.

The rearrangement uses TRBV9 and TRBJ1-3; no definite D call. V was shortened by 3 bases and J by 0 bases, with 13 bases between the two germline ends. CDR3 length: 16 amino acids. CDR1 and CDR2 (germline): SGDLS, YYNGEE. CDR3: CASSAQLANSGNTIYF. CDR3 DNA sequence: TGTGCCAGCAGCGCTCAGTTAGCCAACTCTGGAAACACCATATATTTT.

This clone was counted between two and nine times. The CDR3 nucleotides are TGTGCCAGCAGCTTGGTTGCGGGGGCCGGTGGAAACACCATATATTTT. This translates into CASSLVAGAGGNTIYF. The J gene is TRBJ1-3, the V gene TRBV5-6; D might be TRBD1 (6 bases). The CDR3 has 16 amino acids. V was pared by 0 bases and J by 3 bases, with 13 bases between. Per germline, CDR1 SGHDT and CDR2 YYEEEE. The whole variable domain, remainder taken from reference TRBV5-6 and TRBJ1-3, is DAGVTQSPTHLIKTRGQQVTLRCSPKSGHDTVSWYQQALGQGPQFIFQYYEEEERQRGNFPDRFSGHQFPNYSSELNVNALLLGDSALYLCASSLVAGAGGNTIYFGEGSWLTVV.

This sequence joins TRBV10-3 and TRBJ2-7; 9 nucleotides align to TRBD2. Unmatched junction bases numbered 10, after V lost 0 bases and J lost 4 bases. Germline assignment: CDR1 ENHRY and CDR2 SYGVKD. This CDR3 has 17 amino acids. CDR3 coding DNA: TGTGCCATCAGTGAGTCCCGCCGCGGGAGGGCCGGGTACGAGCAGTACTTC. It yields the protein CAISESRRGRAGYEQYF.

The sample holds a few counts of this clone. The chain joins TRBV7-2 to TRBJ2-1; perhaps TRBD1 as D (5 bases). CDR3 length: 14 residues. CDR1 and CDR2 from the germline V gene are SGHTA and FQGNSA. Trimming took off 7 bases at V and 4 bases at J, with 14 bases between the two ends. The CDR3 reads CASKRGRSYNEQFF. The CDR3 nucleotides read TGTGCCAGCAAAAGGGGCCGATCTTACAATGAGCAGTTCTTC. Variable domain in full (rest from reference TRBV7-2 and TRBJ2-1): GAGVSQSPSNKVTEKGKDVELRCDPISGHTALYWYRQSLGQGLEFLIYFQGNSAPDKSGLPSDRFSAERTGGSVSTLTIQRTQQEDSAVYLCASKRGRSYNEQFFGPGTRLTVL.

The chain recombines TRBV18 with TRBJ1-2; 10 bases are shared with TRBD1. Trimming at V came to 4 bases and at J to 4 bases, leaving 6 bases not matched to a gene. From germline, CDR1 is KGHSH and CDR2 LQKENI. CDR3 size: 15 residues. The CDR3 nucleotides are TGTGCCAGCTCACACCCGACAGGGGGCACCTATGGCTACACCTTC. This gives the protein CASSHPTGGTYGYTF.

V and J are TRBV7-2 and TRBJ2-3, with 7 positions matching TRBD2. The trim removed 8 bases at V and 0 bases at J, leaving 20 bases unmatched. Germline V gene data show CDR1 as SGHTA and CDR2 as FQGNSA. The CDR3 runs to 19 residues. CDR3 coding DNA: TGTGCCAGCCGGCGGTTTCTTGCGGGAGAAAGAACTAGCACAGATACGCAGTATTTT. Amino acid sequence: CASRRFLAGERTSTDTQYF.

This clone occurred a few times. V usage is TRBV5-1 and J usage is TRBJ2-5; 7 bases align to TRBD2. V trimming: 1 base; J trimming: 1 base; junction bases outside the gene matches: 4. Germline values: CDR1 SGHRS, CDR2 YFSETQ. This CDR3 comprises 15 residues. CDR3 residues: CASSLRSGAQETQYF. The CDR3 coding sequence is TGCGCCAGCAGCTTGAGGAGCGGGGCCCAAGAGACCCAGTACTTC.

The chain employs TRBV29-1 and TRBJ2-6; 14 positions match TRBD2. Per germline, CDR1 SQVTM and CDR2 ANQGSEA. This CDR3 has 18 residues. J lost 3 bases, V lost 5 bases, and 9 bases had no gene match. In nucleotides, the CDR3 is TGCAGCGTTAGACTAGCGGGAGGGGTTTCGAATGGGGCCAACGTCCTGACTTTC. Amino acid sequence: CSVRLAGGVSNGANVLTF.

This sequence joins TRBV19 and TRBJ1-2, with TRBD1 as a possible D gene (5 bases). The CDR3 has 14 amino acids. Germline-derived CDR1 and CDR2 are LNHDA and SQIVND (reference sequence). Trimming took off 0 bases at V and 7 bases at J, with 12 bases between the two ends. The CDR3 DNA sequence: TGTGCCAGTAGTATAGATCACAGGAGGGGTGGCTACACCTTC. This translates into CASSIDHRRGGYTF.

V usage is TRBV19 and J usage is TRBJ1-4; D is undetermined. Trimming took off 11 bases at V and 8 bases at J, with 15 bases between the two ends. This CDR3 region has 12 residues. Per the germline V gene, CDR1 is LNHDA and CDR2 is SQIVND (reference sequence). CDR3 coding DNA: TGTGCCGTTGGACGGGGTGGCGAAAAACTGTTTTTT. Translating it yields CAVGRGGEKLFF. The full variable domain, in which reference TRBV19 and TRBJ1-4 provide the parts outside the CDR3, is DGGITQSPKYLFRKEGQNVTLSCEQNLNHDAMYWYRQDPGQGLRLIYYSQIVNDFQKGDIAEGYSVSREKKESFPLTVTSAQKNPTAFYLCAVGRGGEKLFFGSGTQLSVL.

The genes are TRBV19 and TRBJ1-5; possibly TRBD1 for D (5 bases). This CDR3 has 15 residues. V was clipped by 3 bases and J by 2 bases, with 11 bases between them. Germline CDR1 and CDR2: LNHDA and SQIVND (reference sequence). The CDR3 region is CASSITGVRNQPQHF. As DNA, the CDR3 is TGTGCCAGTAGTATCACGGGGGTGCGCAATCAGCCCCAGCATTTT.

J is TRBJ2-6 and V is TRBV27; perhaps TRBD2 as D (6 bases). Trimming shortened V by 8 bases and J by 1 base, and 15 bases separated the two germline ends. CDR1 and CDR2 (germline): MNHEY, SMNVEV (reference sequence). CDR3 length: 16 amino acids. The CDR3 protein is CASGGFGGSGANVLTF. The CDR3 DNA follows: TGTGCCAGCGGAGGGTTCGGGGGTTCTGGGGCCAACGTCCTGACTTTC.

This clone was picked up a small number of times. The CDR3, as DNA: TGCGCCAGCTCCACGGACAGGGGAAAGAATCAGCCCCAGCATTTT. It is translated as CASSTDRGKNQPQHF. The V and J genes are TRBV23-1 and TRBJ1-5, with 9 bases that match TRBD1. TRBV23-1 is annotated as an ORF whose role is uncertain. The CDR3 is 15 residues long. V gave up 8 bases and J gave up 4 bases; unmatched junction bases: 9.